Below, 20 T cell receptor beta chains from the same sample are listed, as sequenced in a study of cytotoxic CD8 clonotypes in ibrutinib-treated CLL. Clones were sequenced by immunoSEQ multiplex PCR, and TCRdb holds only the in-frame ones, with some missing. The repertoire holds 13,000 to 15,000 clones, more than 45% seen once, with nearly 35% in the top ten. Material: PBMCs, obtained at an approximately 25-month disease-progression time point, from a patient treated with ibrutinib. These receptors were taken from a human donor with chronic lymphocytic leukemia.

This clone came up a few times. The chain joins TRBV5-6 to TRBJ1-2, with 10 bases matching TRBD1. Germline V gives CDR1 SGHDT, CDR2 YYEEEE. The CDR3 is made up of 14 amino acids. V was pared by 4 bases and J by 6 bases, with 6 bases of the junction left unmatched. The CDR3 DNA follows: TGTGCCAGCAGCCCGGGACAGGGGAGTCATGGCTACACCTTC. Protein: CASSPGQGSHGYTF.

The CDR3 is CASSLTAGLNSGNTIYF. CDR3 DNA: TGCGCCAGCAGCTTGACGGCAGGCCTCAACTCTGGAAACACCATATATTTT. The V and J genes are TRBV5-1 and TRBJ1-3; no clear D. V was trimmed by 1 base and J by 0 bases, leaving 14 bases between them. Germline CDR1 SGHRS, CDR2 YFSETQ. The CDR3 is 17 amino acids. The whole variable domain, filled in from reference TRBV5-1 and TRBJ1-3, reads KAGVTQTPRYLIKTRGQQVTLSCSPISGHRSVSWYQQTPGQGLQFLFEYFSETQRNKGNFPGRFSGRQFSNSRSEMNVSTLELGDSALYLCASSLTAGLNSGNTIYFGEGSWLTVV.

The CDR3 sequence: CASSSIDSPAAGEQYF. CDR3 sequence (DNA): TGTGCCAGCAGCTCGATAGACAGCCCAGCGGCAGGCGAGCAGTACTTC. The J gene is TRBJ2-7, the V gene TRBV7-6, with D perhaps matching TRBD1 or TRBD2 (5 bases each). CDR3 length equals 16 residues. V lost 4 bases to trimming and J lost 6 bases, with 22 bases between them. Germline lookup yields CDR1 SGHVS and CDR2 FNYEAQ.

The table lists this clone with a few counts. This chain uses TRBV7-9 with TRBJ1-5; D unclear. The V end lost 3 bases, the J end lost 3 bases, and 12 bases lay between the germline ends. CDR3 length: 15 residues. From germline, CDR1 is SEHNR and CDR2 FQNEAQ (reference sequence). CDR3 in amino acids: CASSLNPPFNQPQHF. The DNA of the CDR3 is TGTGCCAGCAGCTTGAATCCCCCGTTCAATCAGCCCCAGCATTTT.

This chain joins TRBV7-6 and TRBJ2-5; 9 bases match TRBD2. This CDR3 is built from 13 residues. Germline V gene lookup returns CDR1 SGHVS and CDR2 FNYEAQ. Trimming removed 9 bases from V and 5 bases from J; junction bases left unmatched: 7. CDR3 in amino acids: CASAVGLAETQYF. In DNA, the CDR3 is TGTGCCAGTGCAGTGGGACTAGCTGAGACCCAGTACTTC.

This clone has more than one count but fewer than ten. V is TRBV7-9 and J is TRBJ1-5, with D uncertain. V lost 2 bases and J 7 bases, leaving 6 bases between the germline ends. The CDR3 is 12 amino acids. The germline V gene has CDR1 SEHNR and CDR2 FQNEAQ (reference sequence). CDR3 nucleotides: TGTGCCAGCAGCTTAAATGGGCAGCCCCAGCATTTT. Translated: CASSLNGQPQHF.

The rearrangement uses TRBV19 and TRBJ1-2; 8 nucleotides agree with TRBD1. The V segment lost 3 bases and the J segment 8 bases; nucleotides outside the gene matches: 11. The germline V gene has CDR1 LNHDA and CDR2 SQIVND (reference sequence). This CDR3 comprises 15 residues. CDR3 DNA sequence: TGTGCCAGTAGTATGGTAGGGAACAGGGGGTTCGGCTACACCTTC. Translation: CASSMVGNRGFGYTF. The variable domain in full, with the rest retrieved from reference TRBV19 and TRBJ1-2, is DGGITQSPKYLFRKEGQNVTLSCEQNLNHDAMYWYRQDPGQGLRLIYYSQIVNDFQKGDIAEGYSVSREKKESFPLTVTSAQKNPTAFYLCASSMVGNRGFGYTFGSGTRLTVV.

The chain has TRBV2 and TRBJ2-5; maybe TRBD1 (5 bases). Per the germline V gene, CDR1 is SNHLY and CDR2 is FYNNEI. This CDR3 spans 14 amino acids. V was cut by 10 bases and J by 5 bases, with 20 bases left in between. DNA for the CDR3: TGTGCCAACGCTAAAGACAGAAGGGTGGAGACCCAGTACTTC. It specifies CANAKDRRVETQYF. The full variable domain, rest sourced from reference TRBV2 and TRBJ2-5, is EPEVTQTPSHQVTQMGQEVILRCVPISNHLYFYWYRQILGQKVEFLVSFYNNEISEKSEIFDDQFSVERPDGSNFTLKIRSTKLEDSAMYFCANAKDRRVETQYFGPGTRLLVL.

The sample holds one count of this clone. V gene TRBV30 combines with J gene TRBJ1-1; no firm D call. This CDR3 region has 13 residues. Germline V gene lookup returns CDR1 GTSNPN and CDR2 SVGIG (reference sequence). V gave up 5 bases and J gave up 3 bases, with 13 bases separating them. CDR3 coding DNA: TGTGCCTGGTTTTACTTTAGGGACACTGAAGCTTTCTTT. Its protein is CAWFYFRDTEAFF.

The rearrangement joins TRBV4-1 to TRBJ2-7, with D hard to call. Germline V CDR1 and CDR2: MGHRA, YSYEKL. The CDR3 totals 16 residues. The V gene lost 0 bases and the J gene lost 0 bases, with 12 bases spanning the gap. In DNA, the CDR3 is TGCGCCAGCAGCCAAGAAGAAGGAATTAACTCCTACGAGCAGTACTTC. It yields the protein CASSQEEGINSYEQYF.

CDR3 in DNA: TGTGCCAGCAGCAAAGAAAGTTATGATGGCAGTTCGCCCGAGGGCTCCTATAATTCACCCCTCCACTTT. This codes for CASSKESYDGSSPEGSYNSPLHF. V and J are TRBV21-1 and TRBJ1-6. TRBV21-1 is tagged as a pseudogene. The length of the CDR3 is 23 residues.

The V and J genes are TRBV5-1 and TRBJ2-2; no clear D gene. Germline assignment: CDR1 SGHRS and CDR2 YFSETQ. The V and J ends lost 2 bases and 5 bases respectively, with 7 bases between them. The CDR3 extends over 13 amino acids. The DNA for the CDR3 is TGCGCCAGCAGCTTTACGAGAACCGGGGAGCTGTTTTTT. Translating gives CASSFTRTGELFF. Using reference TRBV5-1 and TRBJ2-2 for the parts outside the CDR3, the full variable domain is KAGVTQTPRYLIKTRGQQVTLSCSPISGHRSVSWYQQTPGQGLQFLFEYFSETQRNKGNFPGRFSGRQFSNSRSEMNVSTLELGDSALYLCASSFTRTGELFFGEGSRLTVL.

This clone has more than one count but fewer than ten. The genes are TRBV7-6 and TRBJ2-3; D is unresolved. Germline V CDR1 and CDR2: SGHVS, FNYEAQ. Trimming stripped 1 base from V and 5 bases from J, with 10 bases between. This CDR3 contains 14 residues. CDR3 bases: TGTGCCAGCAGCTTAGTTGGACCGCGAGATACGCAGTATTTT. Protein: CASSLVGPRDTQYF.

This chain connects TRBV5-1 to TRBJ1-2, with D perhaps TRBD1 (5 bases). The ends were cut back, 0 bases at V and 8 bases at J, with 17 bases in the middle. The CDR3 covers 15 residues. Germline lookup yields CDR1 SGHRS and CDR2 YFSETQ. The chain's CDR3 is CASSLGPEGYEGYTF. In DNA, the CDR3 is TGCGCCAGCAGCTTGGGGCCCGAGGGGTACGAGGGCTACACCTTC. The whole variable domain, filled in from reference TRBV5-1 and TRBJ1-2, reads KAGVTQTPRYLIKTRGQQVTLSCSPISGHRSVSWYQQTPGQGLQFLFEYFSETQRNKGNFPGRFSGRQFSNSRSEMNVSTLELGDSALYLCASSLGPEGYEGYTFGSGTRLTVV.

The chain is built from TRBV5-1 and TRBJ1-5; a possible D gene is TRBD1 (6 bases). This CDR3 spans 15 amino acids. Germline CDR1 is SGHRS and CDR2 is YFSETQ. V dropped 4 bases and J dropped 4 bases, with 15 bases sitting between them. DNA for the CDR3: TGCGCCAGCAGCCCCACAACAGGGTTGAATCAGCCCCAGCATTTT. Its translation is CASSPTTGLNQPQHF. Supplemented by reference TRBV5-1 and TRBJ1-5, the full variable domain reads KAGVTQTPRYLIKTRGQQVTLSCSPISGHRSVSWYQQTPGQGLQFLFEYFSETQRNKGNFPGRFSGRQFSNSRSEMNVSTLELGDSALYLCASSPTTGLNQPQHFGDGTRLSIL.

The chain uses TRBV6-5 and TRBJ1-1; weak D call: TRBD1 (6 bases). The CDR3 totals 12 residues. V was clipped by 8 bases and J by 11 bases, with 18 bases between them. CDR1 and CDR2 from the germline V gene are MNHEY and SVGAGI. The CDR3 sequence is CASRGWGPGAFF. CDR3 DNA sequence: TGTGCCAGCCGGGGGTGGGGGCCTGGGGCTTTCTTT.

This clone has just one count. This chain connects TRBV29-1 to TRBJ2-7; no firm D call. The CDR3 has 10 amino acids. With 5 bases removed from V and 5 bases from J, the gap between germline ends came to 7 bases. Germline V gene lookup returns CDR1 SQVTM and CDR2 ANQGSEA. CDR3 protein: CSVQSHEQYF. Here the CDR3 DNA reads TGCAGCGTTCAGTCCCACGAGCAGTACTTC.

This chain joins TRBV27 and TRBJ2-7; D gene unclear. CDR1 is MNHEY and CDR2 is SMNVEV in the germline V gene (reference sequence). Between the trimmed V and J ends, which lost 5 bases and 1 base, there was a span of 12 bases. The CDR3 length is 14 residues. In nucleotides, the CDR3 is TGTGCCAGCAGTCCGATACCGGAGTCCTACGAGCAGTACTTC. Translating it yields CASSPIPESYEQYF.

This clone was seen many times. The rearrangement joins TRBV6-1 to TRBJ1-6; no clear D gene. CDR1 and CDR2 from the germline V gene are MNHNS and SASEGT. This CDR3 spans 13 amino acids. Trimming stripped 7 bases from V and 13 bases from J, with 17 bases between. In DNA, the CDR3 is TGTGCCAGCATTTTGACTCTCGATCACCCCCTCCACTTT. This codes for CASILTLDHPLHF.

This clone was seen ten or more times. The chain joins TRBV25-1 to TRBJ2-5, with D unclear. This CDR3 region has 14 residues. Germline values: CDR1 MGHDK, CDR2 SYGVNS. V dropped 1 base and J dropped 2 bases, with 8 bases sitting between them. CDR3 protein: CASSECCGQETQYF. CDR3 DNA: TGTGCCAGCAGTGAATGTTGCGGACAAGAGACCCAGTACTTC.